This T cell receptor beta chain appears in the sequencing data of a study of glioma-infiltrating T cells after dendritic cell vaccination. No glioblastoma patient carried an isocitrate dehydrogenase mutation. The CDR3 has 21 amino acids. J gave up 8 bases and V 4 bases, and 29 bases lay outside the gene matches. CDR1 SGHRS and CDR2 YFSETQ come from the germline V gene. Method: immunoSEQ multiplex PCR; TCRdb's copy keeps in-frame clones and lacks some. Of fewer than 85,000 clones listed, 70% to 90% were seen once; the top ten hold 3.2%. This TCR was sampled from a human donor with glioblastoma. Sequencing was performed on blood, taken before dendritic cell vaccination. This chain uses TRBV5-1 with TRBJ2-3; 9 bases fit TRBD2. In DNA form, the CDR3 reads TGCGCCAGCAGCCGAACTTCTATAGCGGGGGCGGTGGTTGGGGAGTCGGGTACGCAGTATTTT. Its protein is CASSRTSIAGAVVGESGTQYF.